This T cell receptor beta chain was documented in a study of identical twins. Only one count was recorded for this clonotype. Its antigen is unidentified. The junction differs from germline at one of its ends, possibly a read error. Healthy Caucasian donors formed the entire cohort. The CDR3 is 12 amino acids. Per the germline V gene, CDR1 is SQVTM and CDR2 is ANQGSEA. Study findings and constraints: Fewer insertions characterized abundant cord blood beta clonotypes, whereas memory repertoires showed none.

With template switching, a universal primer site was added, and the cDNA carried unique molecular identifiers. TCRdb recomputed calls from the 5' RACE reads with MiXCR, one row per CDR3 protein. The sample lists 1.5 million to 2 million distinct CDR3 sequences; 32% were seen once. The sequence was obtained from a newborn girl in good health. The sequenced sample consisted of cord blood. The rearrangement uses TRBV29-1 and TRBJ1-1; 11 bases line up with TRBD1. CDR3 protein: CSVVGTGGEAFF. The CDR3 bases are TGCAGTGTTGTGGGGACAGGGGGTGAAGCTTTCTTT.